These 8 T cell receptor beta chains originate from one sample sequenced in a study of CD8 T cells in Susac syndrome. cDNA came from approximately 0.5 to 1 ug RNA primed by random hexamers. TCRdb itself ran the immunoSEQ multiplex PCR reads through MiXCR, one entry per CDR3 protein. This sample carries a few hundred thousand distinct CDR3 sequences, 93% of them seen once, and the ten largest clones take about 0.071%. Sequencing was performed on CD4+ T cells from PBMCs. These receptors were collected from a human donor with multiple sclerosis.

The chain employs TRBV12-3 or TRBV12-4 and TRBJ1-1, with D maybe TRBD1 (5 bases). The CDR3 is made up of 13 amino acids. V lost 6 bases to trimming and J lost 5 bases, with 13 bases between them. CDR3 region: CASSVREGTEAFF. For the CDR3, the DNA is TGTGCCAGCAGCGTCAGGGAAGGAACTGAAGCTTTCTTT.

This chain joins TRBV20-1 and TRBJ2-3, with 12 bases lining up with TRBD2. V lost 6 bases and J lost 5; bases outside the gene matches: 9. The V gene's germline CDR1 is DFQATT and CDR2 SNEGSKA (reference sequence). The CDR3 contains 15 residues. CDR3 amino acids: CSAEKLAGGLDTQYF. In DNA form, the CDR3 reads TGCAGTGCCGAAAAACTAGCGGGAGGACTAGATACGCAGTATTTT.

CDR3: CSASRASGKETQYF. The CDR3 DNA reads as TGCAGTGCTAGCAGAGCTAGCGGGAAAGAGACCCAGTACTTC. V and J are TRBV20-1 and TRBJ2-5, with 9 bases aligning to TRBD2. Germline-derived CDR1 and CDR2 are DFQATT and SNEGSKA (reference sequence). V was clipped by 3 bases and J by 3 bases; unmatched bases: 5. This CDR3 comprises 14 residues.

The chain has TRBV29-1 and TRBJ1-2; D is perhaps TRBD1 (5 bases). Looked up from germline, CDR1 is SQVTM and CDR2 is ANQGSEA. The CDR3 has 14 amino acids. Trimming removed 6 bases at V and 6 bases at J, with 20 bases between. CDR3 DNA: TGCAGCGTCCTGGCAGGGCGTGGGGGGGATGGCTACACCTTC. It specifies CSVLAGRGGDGYTF.

The chain has TRBV5-1 and TRBJ2-1; no clear D. This CDR3 is 15 amino acids long. Trimming stripped 3 bases from V and 1 base from J, with 11 bases between. CDR1 and CDR2 (germline): SGHRS, YFSETQ. CDR3 coding DNA: TGCGCCAGCAGCTCAGACTTAACTTCCTACAATGAGCAGTTCTTC. Translation gives CASSSDLTSYNEQFF.

The chain has TRBV28 and TRBJ2-7; TRBD1 or TRBD2 may be the D gene (5 bases each). Germline V gene lookup returns CDR1 MDHEN and CDR2 SYDVKM. V lost 8 bases and J lost 5, with 13 bases in between. This CDR3 contains 12 residues. The CDR3 coding sequence is TGTGCCAGCTCGTCAGGGAGCGACGAGCAGTACGTC. It translates to CASSSGSDEQYV.

This chain links TRBV7-9 with TRBJ2-3; D assignment may be TRBD1 or TRBD2 (5 bases each). The CDR3 has 15 amino acids. CDR1 and CDR2 from the germline V gene are SEHNR and FQNEAQ (reference sequence). Trimming took off 1 base at V and 2 bases at J, with 10 bases between the two ends. CDR3 nucleotide sequence: TGTGCCAGCAGCTTAGAGGGGAGACCCACAGATACGCAGTATTTT. This encodes CASSLEGRPTDTQYF.

A single count supports this clonotype. The chain is built from TRBV5-4 and TRBJ2-3, with D hard to call. The germline V and J ends were trimmed by 4 bases and 3 bases, with 9 bases remaining between them. This CDR3 comprises 13 residues. CDR1 is SGHNT and CDR2 is YYREEE in the germline V gene (reference sequence). The CDR3 loop reads CASSPPWTDTQYF. CDR3 nucleotide sequence: TGTGCCAGCAGCCCGCCGTGGACAGATACGCAGTATTTT.